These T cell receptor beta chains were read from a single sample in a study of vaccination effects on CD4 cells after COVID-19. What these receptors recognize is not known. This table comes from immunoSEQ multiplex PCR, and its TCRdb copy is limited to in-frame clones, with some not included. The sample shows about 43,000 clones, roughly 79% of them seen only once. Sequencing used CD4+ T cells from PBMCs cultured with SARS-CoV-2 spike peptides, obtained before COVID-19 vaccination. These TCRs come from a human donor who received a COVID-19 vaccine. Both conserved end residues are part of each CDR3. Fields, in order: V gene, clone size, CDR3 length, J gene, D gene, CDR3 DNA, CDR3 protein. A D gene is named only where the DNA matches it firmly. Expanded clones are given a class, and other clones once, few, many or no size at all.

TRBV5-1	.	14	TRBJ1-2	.	TGCGCCAGCAGCTTGTGGGACAAGAACTATGGCTACACCTTC	CASSLWDKNYGYTF
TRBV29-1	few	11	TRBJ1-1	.	TGCAGCGTTGCATCTTCAGCTGAAGCTTTCTTT	CSVASSAEAFF
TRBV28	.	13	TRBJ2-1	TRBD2	TGTGCCAGCGTCCGGGGGGGGGCCAATGAGCAGTTCTTC	CASVRGGANEQFF
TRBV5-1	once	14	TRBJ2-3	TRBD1	TGCGCCAGCAGACAGACGACAGGGGCAGATACGCAGTATTTT	CASRQTTGADTQYF
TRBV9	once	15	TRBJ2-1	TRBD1	TGTGCCAGCAGCGCCGAGGACAGGTCCTACAATGAGCAGTTCTTC	CASSAEDRSYNEQFF
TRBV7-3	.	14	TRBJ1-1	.	TGTGCCAGCAGCTTATTGGCGGGGAACACTGAAGCTTTCTTT	CASSLLAGNTEAFF
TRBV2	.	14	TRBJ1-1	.	TGTGCCAGCAGTGAAATGGCGACAGTAAACGAAGCTTTCTTT	CASSEMATVNEAFF
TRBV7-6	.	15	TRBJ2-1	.	TGTGCCAGCAGCTTAGCTGGTGGGGTGTACAATGAGCAGTTCTTC	CASSLAGGVYNEQFF
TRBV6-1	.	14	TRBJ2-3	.	TGTGCCAGCAGTGACCGCCAGGGGAAGGATACGCAGTATTTT	CASSDRQGKDTQYF
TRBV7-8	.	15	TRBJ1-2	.	TGTGCCAGCAGCCGGGGGTATCAATCTAACTATGGCTACACCTTC	CASSRGYQSNYGYTF
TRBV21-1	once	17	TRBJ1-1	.	TGTGCCAGCAGCAAAGTATCGGGACACGGGCCCAACACTGAAGCTTTCTTT	CASSKVSGHGPNTEAFF
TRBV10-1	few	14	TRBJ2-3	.	TGCGCCAGCAGTGAAGGGACTAGCACAGATACGCAGTATTTT	CASSEGTSTDTQYF
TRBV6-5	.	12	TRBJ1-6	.	TGTGCCAGCATTGTAGGCCATTCACCCCTCCACTTT	CASIVGHSPLHF
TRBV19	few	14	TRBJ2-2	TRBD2	TGTGCCAGTACTCGGACTAGCCACACCGGGGAGCTGTTTTTT	CASTRTSHTGELFF
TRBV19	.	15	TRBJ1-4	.	TGTGCCAGTAGATACCTCCGGGACCACAATGAAAAACTGTTTTTT	CASRYLRDHNEKLFF
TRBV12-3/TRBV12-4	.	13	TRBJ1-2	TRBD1	TGTGCCAGCAGTCTCGGGACAGTCTATGGCTACACCTTC	CASSLGTVYGYTF
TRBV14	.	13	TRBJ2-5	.	TGTGCCAGCAGCCAAGCAGGCCAAGAGACCCAGTACTTC	CASSQAGQETQYF
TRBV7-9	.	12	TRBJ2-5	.	TGTGCCAGCAGTTACCTCCAAGAGACCCAGTACTTC	CASSYLQETQYF
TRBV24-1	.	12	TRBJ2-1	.	TGTGCCACCAGTGATTTGGGCCATGAGCAGTTCTTC	CATSDLGHEQFF
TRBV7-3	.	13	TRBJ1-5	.	TGTGCCAGCAGCTTAAGTGGAGGTCAGCCCCAGCATTTT	CASSLSGGQPQHF
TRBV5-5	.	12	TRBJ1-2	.	TGTGCCAGCAGCCCAGGGGAAGGTGGCTACACCTTC	CASSPGEGGYTF
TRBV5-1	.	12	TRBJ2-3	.	TGCGCCAGCAGCTTGGTTCAAGATACGCAGTATTTT	CASSLVQDTQYF
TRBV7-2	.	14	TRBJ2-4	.	TGTGCCAGCAGCGCGACAGTAGCCAAAAACATTCAGTACTTC	CASSATVAKNIQYF
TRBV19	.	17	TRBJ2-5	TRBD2	TGTGCCAGTAGTATCGGGACTAGCGGGGGGGCAGGGGAGACCCAGTACTTC	CASSIGTSGGAGETQYF
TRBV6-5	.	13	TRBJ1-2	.	TGTGCCAGCAGAAGAGCAGGGAACTATGGCTACACCTTC	CASRRAGNYGYTF
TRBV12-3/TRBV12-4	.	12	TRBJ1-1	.	TGTGCCAGCAGTTTATATGGGACTGAAGCTTTCTTT	CASSLYGTEAFF
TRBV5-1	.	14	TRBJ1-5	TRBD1	TGCGCCAGCAGCCCAGGGACAGAGGATCAGCCCCAGCATTTT	CASSPGTEDQPQHF
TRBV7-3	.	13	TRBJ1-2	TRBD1	TGTGCCAGCAGCTCGGGACAGGGAAATGGCTACACCTTC	CASSSGQGNGYTF
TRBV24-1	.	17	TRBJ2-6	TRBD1	TGTGCCACCAGTGACTCCGGGACAGGGTTCGGGGCCAACGTCCTGACTTTC	CATSDSGTGFGANVLTF
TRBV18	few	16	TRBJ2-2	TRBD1	TGTGCCAGCTCACCTTTCGGACAGGGGAACACCGGGGAGCTGTTTTTT	CASSPFGQGNTGELFF
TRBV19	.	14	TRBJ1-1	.	TGTGCCAGTAGTATACTAGGGACGGGAAATGAAGCTTTCTTT	CASSILGTGNEAFF
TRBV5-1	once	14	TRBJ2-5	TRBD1	TGCGCCAGCAGCCCCGGGACAGGGATAGAGACCCAGTACTTC	CASSPGTGIETQYF
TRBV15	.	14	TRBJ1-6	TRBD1	TGTGCCACCAGCAACGACAGGGGGCGGTCACCCCTCCACTTT	CATSNDRGRSPLHF
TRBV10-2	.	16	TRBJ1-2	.	TGCGCCAGCAGTGAGAGCGATAACGTTGGGATGAATGGCTACACCTTC	CASSESDNVGMNGYTF
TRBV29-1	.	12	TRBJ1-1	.	TGCAGCGTTGATGCGTGGCGCAGTGAAGCTTTCTTT	CSVDAWRSEAFF
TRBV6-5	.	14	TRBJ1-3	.	TGTGCCAGCAGTTACGAGTCTTCTGGAAACACCATATATTTT	CASSYESSGNTIYF
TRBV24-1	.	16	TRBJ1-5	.	TGTGCCACCAGTGACACTCAGGGATCCCAAAATCAGCCCCAGCATTTT	CATSDTQGSQNQPQHF